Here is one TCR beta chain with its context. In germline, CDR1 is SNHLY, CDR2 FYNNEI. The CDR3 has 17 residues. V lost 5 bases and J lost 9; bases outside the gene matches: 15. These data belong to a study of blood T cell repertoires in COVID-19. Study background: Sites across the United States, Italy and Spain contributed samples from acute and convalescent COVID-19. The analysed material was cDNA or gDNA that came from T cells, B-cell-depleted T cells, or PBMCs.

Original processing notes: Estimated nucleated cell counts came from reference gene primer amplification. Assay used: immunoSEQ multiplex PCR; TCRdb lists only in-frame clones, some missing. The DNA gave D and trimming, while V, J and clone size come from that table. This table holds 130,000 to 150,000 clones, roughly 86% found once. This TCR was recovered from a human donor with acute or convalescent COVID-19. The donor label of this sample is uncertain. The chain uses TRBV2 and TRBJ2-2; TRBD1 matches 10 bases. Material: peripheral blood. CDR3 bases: TGTGCCAGCAGTTCTTCCCCGGGACAGGGGACAGTTCGGGAGCTGTTTTTT. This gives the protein CASSSSPGQGTVRELFF.